This is a list of T cell receptor beta chains from one sample in a study of blood T cell repertoires in COVID-19. Clones were read by immunoSEQ multiplex PCR, and TCRdb kept only the in-frame ones, dropping some. The sample lists about 71,000 clones, 88% occurring once. Sequencing was carried out using peripheral blood. The receptors originated from a human donor in a cohort sampled during active COVID-19. Both conserved end residues are part of each CDR3. The order of the fields is clone size, V gene, J gene, CDR3 protein. Size tells how often a clone was seen (once, few, many) or the class of an expanded clone, and some rows leave it out.

-	TRBV28	TRBJ2-3	CASPQRAGSTDTQYF
-	TRBV7-6	TRBJ1-3	CASSLKSRVPSGNTIYF
once	TRBV4-1	TRBJ2-3	CASSQRLNLGDTQYF
-	TRBV10-2	TRBJ2-7	CASRGGQGHEQYF
-	TRBV30	TRBJ1-2	CATWRDRGIYGYTF
-	TRBV24-1	TRBJ1-1	CATSDPKNTEAFF
-	TRBV7-2	TRBJ2-7	CASSLATEASGSRYF
-	TRBV7-2	TRBJ2-1	CASSSPSGRRYNEQFF
-	TRBV27	TRBJ2-1	CASTPSYRGTGAYNEQFF
-	TRBV11-2	TRBJ1-2	CASSLAGGVYTF
-	TRBV19	TRBJ2-2	CASRTSGGNTGELFF
-	TRBV30	TRBJ1-5	CAWSVRGAQPQHF
-	TRBV27	TRBJ2-7	CASSSRGQGTYEQYF
-	TRBV27	TRBJ1-1	CASSLNRNTEAFF
once	TRBV5-1	TRBJ1-2	CASSPMFRDGYTF
-	TRBV10-3	TRBJ1-3	CAISGASGNTIYF
-	TRBV28	TRBJ1-5	CASSLYDRPHQPQHF
-	TRBV6-5	TRBJ2-7	CASRTYEQYF
-	TRBV6-5	TRBJ2-1	CASTKGQGVDEQFF
once	TRBV2	TRBJ1-5	CASSEGWGGQPQHF
-	TRBV7-3	TRBJ2-1	CASSQEGSNEQFF
-	TRBV2	TRBJ2-1	CALIDSGSVSEQFF
-	TRBV4-1	TRBJ2-7	CASSQIGMDKTYEQYF
-	TRBV2	TRBJ1-6	CASSEAIQGIHF
-	TRBV5-4	TRBJ2-2	CASSLSGRAGTGELFF
-	TRBV7-9	TRBJ1-1	CASSEDGTEAFF
-	TRBV7-2	TRBJ2-7	CASSPSRLQRDYEQYF
-	TRBV7-6	TRBJ1-4	CASSLGYRGTNEKLFF
-	TRBV7-6	TRBJ2-3	CASSLSPGLAGASTDTQYF
-	TRBV11-2	TRBJ2-5	CASSLAGGRETQYF
-	TRBV4-2	TRBJ1-5	CASSQDRVLKPQHF
-	TRBV4-1	TRBJ2-1	CASSLSRVNEQFF